Listed here is a single T cell receptor beta chain. Amplified regions were TCR beta CDR3 sequences from RNA transcripts. The primer set for the first-round RT-PCR of the TCR CDR3 was HTBI. A single record per CDR3 protein comes from TCRdb applying MiXCR to the multiplex PCR reads. The sample carries about 300,000 distinct CDR3 sequences, 15% to 20% recorded once. This CDR3 is 16 amino acids long. V trimming: 0 bases; J trimming: 4 bases; junction bases outside the gene matches: 7. CDR1 and CDR2 from the germline V gene are MNHNS and SASEGT. The data were taken from a study of T cells in Graves' hyperthyroidism and ophthalmopathy. Patients showing uncontrolled infection, other autoimmune disease, pregnancy or lactation were ineligible. Diagnoses used clinical symptoms, serum thyroxine and TRAb, thyroid ultrasound and orbital computed tomography.

V gene TRBV6-1 combines with J gene TRBJ2-7; 9 bases map to TRBD2. The sequence derives from a man aged 50-60 years with Graves' ophthalmopathy. The sample comprised blood. The DNA of the CDR3 is TGTGCCAGCAGTGAAGCCGGGGGACTAGCTAATTACGAGCAGTACTTC. Encoded protein: CASSEAGGLANYEQYF.